A single TCR beta chain is shown here with its context. These data come from a study of blood T cell repertoires in COVID-19. This CDR3 contains 14 residues. V lost 5 bases and J 5 bases, leaving 10 bases between the germline ends. Germline V gene lookup returns CDR1 SEHNR and CDR2 FQNEAQ (reference sequence). TCRdb's table, derived via immunoSEQ multiplex PCR, lists solely in-frame clones and lacks some. The table has about 60,000 clones, about 80% seen once. Sequencing was performed on peripheral blood. The J gene is TRBJ2-6, the V gene TRBV7-9, with unresolved D. The TCR comes from a man in his sixties with acute or convalescent COVID-19. The CDR3 protein is CASSRGTRANVLTF. As DNA, the CDR3 is TGTGCCAGCAGCCGAGGAACGCGGGCCAACGTCCTGACTTTC.